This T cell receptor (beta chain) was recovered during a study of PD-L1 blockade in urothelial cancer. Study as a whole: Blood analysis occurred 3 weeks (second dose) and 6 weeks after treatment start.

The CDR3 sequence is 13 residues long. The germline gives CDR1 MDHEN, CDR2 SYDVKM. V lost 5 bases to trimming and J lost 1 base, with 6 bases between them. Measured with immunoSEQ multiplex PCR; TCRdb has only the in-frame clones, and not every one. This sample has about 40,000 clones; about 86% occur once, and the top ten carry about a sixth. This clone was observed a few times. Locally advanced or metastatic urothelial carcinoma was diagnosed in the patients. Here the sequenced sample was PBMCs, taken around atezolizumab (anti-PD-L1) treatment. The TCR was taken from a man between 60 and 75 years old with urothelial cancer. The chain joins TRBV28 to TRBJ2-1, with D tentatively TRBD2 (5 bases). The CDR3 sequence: CASSPGSYNEQFF. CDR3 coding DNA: TGTGCCAGCAGTCCGGGGTCCTACAATGAGCAGTTCTTC.